This entry features one T cell receptor beta chain sequence. Its antigen specificity is not known. No much larger clone exists at a distance of one base, and base qualities are not known. This sample stems from a study of post-analysis software for immune sequencing data (dated by TCRdb to about 2015). About the investigation overall: Relapsing-remitting, secondary progressive and progressive-relapsing multiple sclerosis were recorded as disease courses, and subtype annotation was lacking for some patients. The multiple sclerosis patient repertoires were compared with approximately 11 previously published healthy control repertoires from donors aged roughly 6 to 27 years. A subset of samples was prepared in parallel using single-end sample barcoding, then pooled and co-amplified after Illumina adapter ligation.

To demonstrate the VDJtools post-analysis software, TCR beta repertoires were profiled from the peripheral blood of more than ten young patients with multiple sclerosis. The multiple sclerosis patients were children and adolescents ranging in age from about 6 to 17 years. What the work shows at the level of the full study, not this receptor alone: The control group was slightly older than the multiple sclerosis patient group. Strong co-clustering of samples prepared in the same batch was shown by direct clustering with F measure, prompting a batch-effect correction. Significantly higher frequencies in patients than in controls were found for roughly 5 TRBV segments, including TRBV5-6, TRBV5-1 and TRBV20-1. Multiple sclerosis patients had significantly lower normalized Chao1 diversity than controls, a result that suggests substantial peripheral T-cell clonal expansion.

Preparation of the library involved PCR. Sequencing was carried out with an Illumina HiSeq 2500. To reduce PCR and sequencing biases, unique molecular identifiers were built into the TCR beta cDNA libraries. Per 1 to 10 million input T cells, roughly 0.5 million cDNA molecules were obtained, such that each molecule approximated one T cell. The same protocol used for the earlier healthy control dataset was applied to prepare and sequence the patient libraries. Within a given batch, samples were prepared together, multiplexed and sequenced on the same HiSeq lane. In the original analysis: MIGEC was used to process the raw barcoded reads, and molecular identifier groups with only a single read were discarded before consensus assembly and CDR3 extraction. VDJtools was used for post-analysis of the clonotype tables, and diversity was normalized by down-sampling every dataset to the size of the smallest sample. To correct batch-related cross-sample contamination, repertoire overlap clustering matched CDR3 amino acid sequences but not nucleotide sequences. The raw public reads went through TCRdb reprocessing: fastp at Q25, MiXCR clone calling, in-frame beta chains kept. All rows with the same CDR3 protein become a single entry with the most common DNA and genes. The V and J calls and clone size come from TCRdb's table, not from the authors' own analysis. The table for this sample lists about 810,000 distinct CDR3 sequences; 53% of them were counted only once. The ten largest account for approximately 4.5% of the sample.

The CDR3 runs 17 residues from the cysteine to the phenylalanine. Only the CDR3 portion is preserved as DNA: 51 bases, with reading frame beginning at the first base. The germline V gene gives CDR1 as ENHRY and CDR2 as SYGVKD. Rearrangement joined TRBV10-3 to TRBJ2-5; 10 of the junction bases match TRBD2. The J call may be wrong; the DNA end is better matched by TRBJ2-7. The TCR comes from a girl between 10 and 17 years old with multiple sclerosis. What was sequenced was blood. The nucleotide sequence reads as follows: TGTGCCATCAGTGGGACTAGCGGCATTCCCCAGGCCTACGAGCAGTACTTC. Its coded protein is CAISGTSGIPQAYEQYF.